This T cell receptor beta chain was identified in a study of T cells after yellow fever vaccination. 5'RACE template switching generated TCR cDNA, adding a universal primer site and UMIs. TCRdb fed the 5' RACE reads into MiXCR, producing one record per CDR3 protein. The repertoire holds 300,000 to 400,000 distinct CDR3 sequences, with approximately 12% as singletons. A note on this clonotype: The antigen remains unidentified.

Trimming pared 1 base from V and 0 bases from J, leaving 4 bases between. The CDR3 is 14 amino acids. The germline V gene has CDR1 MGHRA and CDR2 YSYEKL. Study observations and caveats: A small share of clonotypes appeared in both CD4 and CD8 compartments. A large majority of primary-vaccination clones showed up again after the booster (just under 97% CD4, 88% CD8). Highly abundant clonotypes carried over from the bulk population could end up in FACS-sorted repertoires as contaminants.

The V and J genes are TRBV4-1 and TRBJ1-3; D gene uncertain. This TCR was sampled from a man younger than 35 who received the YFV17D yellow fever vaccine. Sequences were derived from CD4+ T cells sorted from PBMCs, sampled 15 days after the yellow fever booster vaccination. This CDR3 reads CASSQGHSGNTIYF. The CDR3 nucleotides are TGCGCCAGCAGCCAAGGACACTCTGGAAACACCATATATTTT.